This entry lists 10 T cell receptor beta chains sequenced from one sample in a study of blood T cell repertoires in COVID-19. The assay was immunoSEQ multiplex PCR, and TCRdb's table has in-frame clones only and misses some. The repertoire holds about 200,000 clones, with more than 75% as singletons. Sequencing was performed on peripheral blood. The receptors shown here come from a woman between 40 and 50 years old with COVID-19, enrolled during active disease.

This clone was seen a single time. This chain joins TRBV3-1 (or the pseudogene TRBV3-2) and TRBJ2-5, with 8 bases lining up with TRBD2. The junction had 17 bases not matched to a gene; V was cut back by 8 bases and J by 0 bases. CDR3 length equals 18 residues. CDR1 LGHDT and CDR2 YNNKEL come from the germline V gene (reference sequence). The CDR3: CASSTGTRTVYHQETQYF. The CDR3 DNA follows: TGTGCCAGCTCAACCGGGACTAGGACTGTATACCACCAAGAGACCCAGTACTTC.

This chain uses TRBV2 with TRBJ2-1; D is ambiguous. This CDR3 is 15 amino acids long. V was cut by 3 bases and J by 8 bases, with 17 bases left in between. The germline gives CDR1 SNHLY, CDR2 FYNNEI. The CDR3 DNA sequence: TGTGCCAGCAGTGAGGCGTTAGTCCTACGGGATGAGCAGTTCTTC. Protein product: CASSEALVLRDEQFF.

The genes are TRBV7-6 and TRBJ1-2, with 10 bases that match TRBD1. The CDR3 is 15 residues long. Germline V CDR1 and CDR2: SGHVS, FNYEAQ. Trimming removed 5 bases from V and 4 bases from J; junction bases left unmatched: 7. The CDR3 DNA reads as TGTGCCAGCAGCCAAGGACAGGGGGGGAGCTATGGCTACACCTTC. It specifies CASSQGQGGSYGYTF.

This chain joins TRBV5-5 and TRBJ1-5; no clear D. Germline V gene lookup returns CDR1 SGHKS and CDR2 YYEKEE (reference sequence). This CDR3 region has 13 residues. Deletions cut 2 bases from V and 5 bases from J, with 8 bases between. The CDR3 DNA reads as TGTGCCAGCAGCTTATTTTCCGATCAGCCCCAGCATTTT. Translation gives CASSLFSDQPQHF.

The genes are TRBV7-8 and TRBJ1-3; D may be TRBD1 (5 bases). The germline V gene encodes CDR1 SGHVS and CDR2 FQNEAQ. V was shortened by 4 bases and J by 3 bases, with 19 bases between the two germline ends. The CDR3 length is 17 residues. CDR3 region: CASSYPGRGGFGNTIYF. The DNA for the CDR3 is TGTGCCAGCAGCTACCCCGGGAGGGGTGGTTTTGGAAACACCATATATTTT.

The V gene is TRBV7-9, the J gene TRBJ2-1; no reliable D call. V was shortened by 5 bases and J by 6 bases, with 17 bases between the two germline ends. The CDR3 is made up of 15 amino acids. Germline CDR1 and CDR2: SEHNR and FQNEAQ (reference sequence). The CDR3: CASSPPGGLGNEQFF. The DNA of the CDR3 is TGTGCCAGCAGCCCGCCCGGTGGGCTCGGCAATGAGCAGTTCTTC.

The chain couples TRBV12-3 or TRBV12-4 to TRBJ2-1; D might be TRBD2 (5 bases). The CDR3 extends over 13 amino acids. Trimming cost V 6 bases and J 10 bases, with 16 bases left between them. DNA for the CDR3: TGTGCCAGCAGCTTCATGGAGGATTCAGAGCAGTTCTTC. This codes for CASSFMEDSEQFF.

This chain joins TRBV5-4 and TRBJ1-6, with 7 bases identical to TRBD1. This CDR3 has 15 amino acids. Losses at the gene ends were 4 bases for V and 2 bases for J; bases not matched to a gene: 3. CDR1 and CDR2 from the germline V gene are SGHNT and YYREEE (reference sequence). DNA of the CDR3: TGTGCCAGCAGCGCAGGGGGAACCTATAATTCACCCCTCCACTTT. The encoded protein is CASSAGGTYNSPLHF.

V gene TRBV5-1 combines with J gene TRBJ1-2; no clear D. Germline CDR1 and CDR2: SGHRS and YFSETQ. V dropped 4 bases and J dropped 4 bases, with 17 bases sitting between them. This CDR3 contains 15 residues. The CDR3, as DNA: TGCGCCAGCAGCAGAGAGACGGGATACCTCTATGGCTACACCTTC. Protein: CASSRETGYLYGYTF.

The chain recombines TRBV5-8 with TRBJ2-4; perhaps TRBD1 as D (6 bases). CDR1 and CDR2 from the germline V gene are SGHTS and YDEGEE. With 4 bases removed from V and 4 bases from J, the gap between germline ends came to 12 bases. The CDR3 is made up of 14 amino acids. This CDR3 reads CASSLWTEKNIQYF. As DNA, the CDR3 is TGTGCCAGCAGCCTCTGGACAGAAAAAAACATTCAGTACTTC. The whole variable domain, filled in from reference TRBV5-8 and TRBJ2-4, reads EAGVTQSPTHLIKTRGQQATLRCSPISGHTSVYWYQQALGLGLQFLLWYDEGEERNRGNFPPRFSGRQFPNYSSELNVNALELEDSALYLCASSLWTEKNIQYFGAGTRLSVL.